This is a list of T cell receptor beta chains from one sample in a study of cytomegalovirus exposure and HLA in healthy donors. The data were produced by immunoSEQ multiplex PCR, yet TCRdb's version contains in-frame clones alone and is incomplete. The table has under 140,000 clones, approximately 82% seen once. Sample: PBMCs. These receptors originate from a man aged 25-45 years in good health and CMV-seropositive. Each CDR3 is given with its conserved first and last residue. Each record gives: D gene, clone size, J gene, V gene, CDR3 DNA, CDR3 protein. D genes are given only for firm matches. Part of the rows lack a size; the others show once, few, many or a class for expanded clones.

d_gene: .
abundance: .
j_gene: TRBJ1-2
v_gene: TRBV6-5
CDR3nt: TGTGCCAGCAGTTACCAGGGGCCCTGGGCTAACTATGGCTACACCTTC
CDR3aa: CASSYQGPWANYGYTF

d_gene: .
abundance: .
j_gene: TRBJ1-1
v_gene: TRBV29-1
CDR3nt: TGCAGCGGCAAGACTTGGGGGGGCGGGGGAGGGGAAGCTTTCTTT
CDR3aa: CSGKTWGGGGGEAFF

d_gene: .
abundance: .
j_gene: TRBJ2-6
v_gene: TRBV7-8
CDR3nt: TGTGCCAGCAGCTTACGCGAGACAGTGGTCTCTGGGGCCAACGTCCTGACTTTC
CDR3aa: CASSLRETVVSGANVLTF

d_gene: TRBD1
abundance: .
j_gene: TRBJ1-2
v_gene: TRBV14
CDR3nt: TGTGCCAGCAGCCCCGGACAGGGGTTTGGCTATGGCTACACCTTC
CDR3aa: CASSPGQGFGYGYTF

d_gene: TRBD1
abundance: .
j_gene: TRBJ2-7
v_gene: TRBV25-1
CDR3nt: TGTGCCAGCAGTCTTAGCCGGGACAGGGGCTACGAGCAGTACTTC
CDR3aa: CASSLSRDRGYEQYF

d_gene: .
abundance: .
j_gene: TRBJ1-4
v_gene: TRBV5-8
CDR3nt: TGTGCCAGCAGCTTGGAGGGCAGGGGCGGTGAAAAACTGTTTTTT
CDR3aa: CASSLEGRGGEKLFF

d_gene: TRBD2
abundance: few
j_gene: TRBJ2-5
v_gene: TRBV19
CDR3nt: TGTGCCAGTAGTACGACCCGCGGGAGTGGCGGAGAGACCCAGTACTTC
CDR3aa: CASSTTRGSGGETQYF

d_gene: TRBD1
abundance: .
j_gene: TRBJ2-5
v_gene: TRBV25-1
CDR3nt: TGTGCCAGCAGCAGGGGGACGGCGCGGGAGACCCAGTACTTC
CDR3aa: CASSRGTARETQYF

d_gene: .
abundance: once
j_gene: TRBJ1-5
v_gene: TRBV7-9
CDR3nt: TGTGCCAGCAGCTTGGAGCAGCGGCCCCAGCATTTT
CDR3aa: CASSLEQRPQHF

d_gene: .
abundance: once
j_gene: TRBJ2-5
v_gene: TRBV7-6
CDR3nt: TGTGCCAGCAGCTCCCCTATCCTAGGGAGGGAGACCCAGTACTTC
CDR3aa: CASSSPILGRETQYF

d_gene: TRBD2
abundance: .
j_gene: TRBJ2-3
v_gene: TRBV28
CDR3nt: TGTGCCAGCAGTTCTGGCGGGGGGGCATCAGATACGCAGTATTTT
CDR3aa: CASSSGGGASDTQYF

d_gene: TRBD1
abundance: .
j_gene: TRBJ1-5
v_gene: TRBV30
CDR3nt: TGTGCCTGGAGTCCGGGACAGGGGGGCAATCAGCCCCAGCATTTT
CDR3aa: CAWSPGQGGNQPQHF

d_gene: TRBD1
abundance: .
j_gene: TRBJ2-4
v_gene: TRBV5-1
CDR3nt: TGCGCCAGCAGCTTGTCGACAGGGTCGGGCATTCAGTACTTC
CDR3aa: CASSLSTGSGIQYF

d_gene: TRBD1
abundance: .
j_gene: TRBJ1-1
v_gene: TRBV11-3
CDR3nt: TGTGCCAGCAGCTTAAATCTACTACGGGACAGGGTGGCTTTCTTT
CDR3aa: CASSLNLLRDRVAFF

d_gene: .
abundance: .
j_gene: TRBJ1-4
v_gene: TRBV18
CDR3nt: TGTGCCAGCTCACCAGAGGGGACACGGCCTAATGAAAAACTGTTTTTT
CDR3aa: CASSPEGTRPNEKLFF

d_gene: .
abundance: .
j_gene: TRBJ1-1
v_gene: TRBV6-5
CDR3nt: TGTGCCAGCAGTTACTCCTCTTCGGGGAAAGCTTTCTTT
CDR3aa: CASSYSSSGKAFF

d_gene: .
abundance: .
j_gene: TRBJ2-7
v_gene: TRBV7-2
CDR3nt: TGTGCCAGCAGCTTCCAGGGGTCCAGCTCCTACGAGCAGTACTTC
CDR3aa: CASSFQGSSSYEQYF

d_gene: TRBD1
abundance: few
j_gene: TRBJ1-1
v_gene: TRBV13
CDR3nt: TGTGCCAGCAGCTTAGGAGGGGGCTACACTGAAGCTTTCTTT
CDR3aa: CASSLGGGYTEAFF

d_gene: TRBD1
abundance: few
j_gene: TRBJ1-1
v_gene: TRBV4-3
CDR3nt: TGCGCCAGCAGCCAAGATGGGACAGGGGTAACTGAAGCTTTCTTT
CDR3aa: CASSQDGTGVTEAFF

d_gene: TRBD2
abundance: .
j_gene: TRBJ2-1
v_gene: TRBV19
CDR3nt: TGTGCCAGTAGTCCCACCGTCGGCGGGGGGAACAATGAGCAGTTCTTC
CDR3aa: CASSPTVGGGNNEQFF

d_gene: .
abundance: few
j_gene: TRBJ1-1
v_gene: TRBV7-9
CDR3nt: TGTGCCAGCAGCTTATCCGAGGGGGGGGCTTTCTTT
CDR3aa: CASSLSEGGAFF

d_gene: .
abundance: .
j_gene: TRBJ2-7
v_gene: TRBV6-5
CDR3nt: TGTGCCAGCACATTGGGGCTAGAAGGCTACGAGCAGTACTTC
CDR3aa: CASTLGLEGYEQYF